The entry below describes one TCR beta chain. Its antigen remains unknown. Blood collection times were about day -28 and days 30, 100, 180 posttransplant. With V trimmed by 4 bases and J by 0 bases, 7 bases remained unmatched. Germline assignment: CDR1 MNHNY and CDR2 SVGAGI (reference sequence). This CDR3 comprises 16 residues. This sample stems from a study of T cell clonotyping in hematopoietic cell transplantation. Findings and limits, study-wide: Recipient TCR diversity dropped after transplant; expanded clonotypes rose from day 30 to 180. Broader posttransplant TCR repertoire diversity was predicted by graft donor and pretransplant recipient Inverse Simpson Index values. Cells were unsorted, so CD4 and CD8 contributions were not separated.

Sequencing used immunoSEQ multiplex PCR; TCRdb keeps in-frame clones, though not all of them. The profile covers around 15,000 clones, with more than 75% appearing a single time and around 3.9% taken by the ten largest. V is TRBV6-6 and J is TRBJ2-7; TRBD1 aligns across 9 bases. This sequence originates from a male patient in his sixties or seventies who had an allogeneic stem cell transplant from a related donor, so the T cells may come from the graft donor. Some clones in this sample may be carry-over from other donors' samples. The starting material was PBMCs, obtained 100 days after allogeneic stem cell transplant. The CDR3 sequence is CASSSIHRGLSYEQYF. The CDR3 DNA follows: TGTGCCAGCAGTTCAATTCACAGGGGGCTCTCCTACGAGCAGTACTTC.